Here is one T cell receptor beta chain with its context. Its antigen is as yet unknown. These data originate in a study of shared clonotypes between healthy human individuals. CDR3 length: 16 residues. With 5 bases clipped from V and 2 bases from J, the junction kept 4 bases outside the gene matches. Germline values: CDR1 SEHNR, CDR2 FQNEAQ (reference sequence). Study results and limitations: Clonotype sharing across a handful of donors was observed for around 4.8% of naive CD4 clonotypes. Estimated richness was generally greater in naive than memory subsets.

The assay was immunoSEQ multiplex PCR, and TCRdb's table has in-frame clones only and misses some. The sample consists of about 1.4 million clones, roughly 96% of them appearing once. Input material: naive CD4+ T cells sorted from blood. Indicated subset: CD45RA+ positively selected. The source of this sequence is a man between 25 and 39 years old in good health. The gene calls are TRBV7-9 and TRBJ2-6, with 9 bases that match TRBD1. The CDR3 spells CASSGRTGAGANVLTF. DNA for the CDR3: TGTGCCAGCAGCGGGCGGACAGGGGCTGGGGCCAACGTCCTGACTTTC. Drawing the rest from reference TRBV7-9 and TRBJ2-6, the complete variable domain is DTGVSQNPRHKITKRGQNVTFRCDPISEHNRLYWYRQTLGQGPEFLTYFQNEAQLEKSRLLSDRFSAERPKGSFSTLEIQRTEQGDSAMYLCASSGRTGAGANVLTFGAGSRLTVL.